The 14 T cell receptor beta chains in this list originate from one sample, sequenced in a study of blood T cell repertoires in COVID-19 (dated by TCRdb to the early 2020s). The method behind the library was the immunoSEQ multiplex PCR assay. The source is immuneACCESS, and TCRdb retained only in-frame sequences with V and J called. Part of the clones is not carried over; for the studies checked, unresolved V genes explain less than half of this, and the remainder is unexplained. Here the sample has roughly 200,000 clones; 70% to 90% occur a single time. The ten biggest clones cover approximately 12% of the sample. The specimen was peripheral blood. The source is a young woman who had recovered from COVID-19.

This chain joins TRBV6-5 and TRBJ2-5, with a tentative D call TRBD2 (5 bases). This CDR3 is 15 amino acids long. V shed 2 bases and J shed 5 bases, with 15 bases lying between them. The germline CDR1 and CDR2 sequences are MNHEY and SVGAGI. CDR3 in DNA: TGTGCCAGCAGTTACAACGGCCTAGCTTGGGAGACCCAGTACTTC. The encoded protein is CASSYNGLAWETQYF.

The chain links TRBV7-2 to TRBJ2-5, with TRBD2 identical over 10 bases. This CDR3 contains 16 residues. After removal of 2 bases from V and 4 bases from J, the junction contained 7 bases not matched to a gene. CDR1 is SGHTA and CDR2 is FQGNSA in the germline V gene. Written as DNA, the CDR3 is TGTGCCAGCAGCTTACTGGGGCTAGCGGGAGTAGAGACCCAGTACTTC. Amino acid sequence: CASSLLGLAGVETQYF. Variable domain in full (rest from reference TRBV7-2 and TRBJ2-5): GAGVSQSPSNKVTEKGKDVELRCDPISGHTALYWYRQSLGQGLEFLIYFQGNSAPDKSGLPSDRFSAERTGGSVSTLTIQRTQQEDSAVYLCASSLLGLAGVETQYFGPGTRLLVL.

The chain joins TRBV5-8 to TRBJ2-1, with 7 bases aligning to TRBD2. CDR3 length: 16 residues. Germline V gives CDR1 SGHTS, CDR2 YDEGEE. J lost 9 bases, V lost 3 bases, and 15 bases had no gene match. The CDR3 bases are TGTGCCAGCAGCTCTGTCTACAACTGGGGGGGGGTTGAGCAGTTCTTC. It yields the protein CASSSVYNWGGVEQFF.

The gene calls are TRBV3-1 (or the pseudogene TRBV3-2) and TRBJ2-3; 12 bases align to TRBD2. Trimming cost V 4 bases and J 6 bases; bases outside gene matches: 8. Germline V lookup: CDR1 LGHDT, CDR2 YNNKEL (reference sequence). The CDR3 runs 16 residues. The DNA for the CDR3 is TGTGCCAGCAGCCGAGGACTAGCGGGGACCGACGATACGCAGTATTTT. Protein sequence: CASSRGLAGTDDTQYF.

The V call is TRBV29-1, the J call TRBJ1-2; 7 bases align to TRBD1. This CDR3 comprises 14 residues. Germline CDR1 SQVTM, CDR2 ANQGSEA. V lost 4 bases to trimming and J lost 3 bases; unmatched junction nucleotides: 8. CDR3 region: CSVGLPDRYYGYTF. DNA of the CDR3: TGCAGCGTTGGACTTCCGGACAGGTACTATGGCTACACCTTC.

On this clone itself: The junction shows a germline mismatch at one end, possibly a read error. This chain joins TRBV7-3 and TRBJ2-3; D unclear. In germline, CDR1 is SGHTA, CDR2 FQGTGA. The CDR3 runs 14 residues. The CDR3 DNA sequence: TGTGCCAGCAGCCTAAATTCGGCCACAGCTACGCAGTATTTT. This gives the protein CASSLNSATATQYF.

V gene TRBV9 combines with J gene TRBJ2-1; 8 bases match TRBD1. This CDR3 is built from 14 residues. The junction had 2 bases not matched to a gene; V was cut back by 2 bases and J by 4 bases. The germline CDR1 and CDR2 sequences are SGDLS and YYNGEE. The CDR3 DNA is TGTGCCAGCAGCGTCAGGGGGCAGTACAATGAGCAGTTCTTC. Translation gives CASSVRGQYNEQFF.

V gene TRBV9 combines with J gene TRBJ2-1; D may be TRBD2 (6 bases). Germline V gene sequence: CDR1 SGDLS, CDR2 YYNGEE. V lost 2 bases and J 6 bases, leaving 12 bases between the germline ends. The CDR3 length is 14 residues. CDR3 coding DNA: TGTGCCAGCAGCGTGTACGGGACTTCCAATGAGCAGTTCTTC. Translating it yields CASSVYGTSNEQFF.

The V call is TRBV7-2, the J call TRBJ1-4; 8 bases align to TRBD1. This CDR3 spans 14 amino acids. The V and J ends lost 4 bases and 5 bases, in that order; junction bases with no gene match: 3. CDR1 is SGHTA and CDR2 is FQGNSA in the germline V gene. CDR3 bases: TGTGCCAGCAGCTCCGGGACAGGCAATGAAAAACTGTTTTTT. Residues: CASSSGTGNEKLFF.

This clone has only a few counts. This chain links TRBV19 with TRBJ1-5; D uncertain. The germline V and J ends were trimmed by 5 bases and 0 bases, with 14 bases remaining between them. This CDR3 has 16 amino acids. From germline, CDR1 is LNHDA and CDR2 SQIVND (reference sequence). DNA of the CDR3: TGTGCCAGTAGTCTTACGGAGCGAAATAGCAATCAGCCCCAGCATTTT. Encoded protein: CASSLTERNSNQPQHF.

This clone has a handful of counts. The chain is built from TRBV10-3 and TRBJ2-1; 10 bases are a match to TRBD2. The CDR3 length is 16 residues. Looked up from germline, CDR1 is ENHRY and CDR2 is SYGVKD. Losses at the gene ends were 5 bases for V and 9 bases for J; bases not matched to a gene: 13. CDR3 DNA sequence: TGTGCCATCAGTTCTAGCGGGAGTGGTAACGACGGTGAGCAGTTCTTC. Residues: CAISSSGSGNDGEQFF.

This chain joins TRBV9 and TRBJ2-7; D not resolved. V lost 2 bases and J 5 bases, leaving 11 bases between the germline ends. Germline lookup yields CDR1 SGDLS and CDR2 YYNGEE. The CDR3 spans 13 residues. CDR3 loop: CASSVGRSHEQYF. For the CDR3, the DNA is TGTGCCAGCAGCGTTGGCAGGTCCCACGAGCAGTACTTC.

There are a few counts of this clone. V and J are TRBV2 and TRBJ2-7; TRBD2 matches at 9 bases. This CDR3 has 14 amino acids. V lost 7 bases and J lost 5; bases outside the gene matches: 9. Germline-derived CDR1 and CDR2 are SNHLY and FYNNEI. In DNA form, the CDR3 reads TGTGCCAGCAATCCTAGCGGGATGCCCCACGAGCAGTACTTC. As protein: CASNPSGMPHEQYF.

The V and J genes are TRBV14 and TRBJ2-7; D unresolved. The CDR3 loop spans 15 amino acids. V lost 0 bases to trimming and J lost 3 bases, with 12 bases between them. Germline assignment: CDR1 SGHDN and CDR2 FVKESK. CDR3 sequence: CASSQDLGSGYEQYF. CDR3 nucleotide sequence: TGTGCCAGCAGCCAAGATCTAGGATCGGGCTACGAGCAGTACTTC.